The 21 T cell receptor beta chains reported below all come from one sample, sequenced in a study of spatial heterogeneity in lung cancer. MiXCR was run by TCRdb on the 5' RACE reads, yielding one entry per CDR3 protein. Among 100,000 to 120,000 distinct CDR3 sequences listed, 9.5% to 14% were seen once. Time point of the sample: blood at routine non-recurrence follow-up after resection. The source material was PBMCs, sampled at follow-up. Every receptor here comes from a female donor with early-stage non-small cell lung cancer.

This chain links TRBV3-1 with TRBJ2-1; 11 bases are a match to TRBD2. Germline V gene data show CDR1 as LGHDT and CDR2 as YNNKEL (reference sequence). This CDR3 has 18 amino acids. The trim removed 0 bases at V and 3 bases at J, leaving 7 bases unmatched. The CDR3 region is CASSQEGQLAGDYNEQFF. The CDR3 DNA is TGTGCCAGCAGCCAAGAGGGCCAACTAGCGGGAGACTACAATGAGCAGTTCTTC.

This clonotype was found a few times. This chain connects TRBV24-1 to TRBJ2-2, with D perhaps being TRBD1 or TRBD2 (5 bases each). This CDR3 region has 17 residues. Trimming removed 4 bases from V and 3 bases from J, with 17 bases in between. In germline, CDR1 is KGHDR, CDR2 SFDVKD. Written as DNA, the CDR3 is TGTGCCACCAGTGACCGGGGCTACTCTGGTTACACCGGGGAGCTGTTTTTT. Its protein is CATSDRGYSGYTGELFF.

This clonotype came up a few times. V is TRBV5-1 and J is TRBJ2-1; D not certain. With 4 bases removed from V and 8 bases from J, the gap between germline ends came to 7 bases. The CDR3 runs to 11 residues. Germline-derived CDR1 and CDR2 are SGHRS and YFSETQ. CDR3 DNA sequence: TGCGCCAGCAGCGGATCACATGAGCAGTTCTTC. Its protein product is CASSGSHEQFF.

The chain employs TRBV7-9 and TRBJ2-3, with a weak D call TRBD1 (6 bases). The V end was cut by 5 bases, the J end by 4 bases, with 16 bases between. CDR1 and CDR2 from the germline V gene are SEHNR and FQNEAQ (reference sequence). The CDR3 extends over 15 amino acids. This CDR3 reads CASSPLTGFPDTQYF. The CDR3 bases are TGTGCCAGCAGCCCATTGACAGGCTTCCCAGATACGCAGTATTTT.

The chain has TRBV5-1 and TRBJ2-3, with 7 bases fitting TRBD2. The junction had 10 bases not matched to a gene; V was cut back by 4 bases and J by 5 bases. Germline values: CDR1 SGHRS, CDR2 YFSETQ. The CDR3 covers 15 residues. DNA for the CDR3: TGCGCCAGCAGCCCTCGCGGGAGTGAAGGAGATACGCAGTATTTT. Residues: CASSPRGSEGDTQYF. The whole variable domain, filled in from reference TRBV5-1 and TRBJ2-3, reads KAGVTQTPRYLIKTRGQQVTLSCSPISGHRSVSWYQQTPGQGLQFLFEYFSETQRNKGNFPGRFSGRQFSNSRSEMNVSTLELGDSALYLCASSPRGSEGDTQYFGPGTRLTVL.

This clonotype was picked up a small number of times. The DNA of the CDR3 is TGTGCCAGCTCACCCGGGACGGCGAACAATGAGCAGTTCTTC. Translating gives CASSPGTANNEQFF. The rearrangement joins TRBV18 to TRBJ2-1, with D perhaps TRBD1 or TRBD2 (5 bases each). This CDR3 comprises 14 residues. The V end lost 3 bases, the J end lost 5 bases, and 11 bases lay between the germline ends. The germline gives CDR1 KGHSH, CDR2 LQKENI.

This clonotype was seen many times. J is TRBJ2-1 and V is TRBV5-4; D ambiguous. V shed 0 bases and J shed 5 bases, with 12 bases lying between them. CDR1 and CDR2 (germline): SGHNT, YYREEE (reference sequence). The CDR3 consists of 15 residues. The CDR3 DNA is TGTGCCAGCAGCTTGGCCCCCACTGGCAACAATGAGCAGTTCTTC. It encodes CASSLAPTGNNEQFF.

This clonotype was counted ten times or more. The chain carries TRBV2 and TRBJ2-1; D may be TRBD1 or TRBD2 (5 bases each). The CDR3 extends over 12 amino acids. V was cut by 6 bases and J by 11 bases, with 14 bases left in between. The germline CDR1 and CDR2 sequences are SNHLY and FYNNEI. CDR3 sequence reads: CASSVQGVQQFF. DNA for the CDR3: TGTGCCAGCAGCGTGCAGGGAGTGCAGCAGTTCTTC.

V is TRBV7-8 and J is TRBJ2-5; 9 bases align to TRBD2. V dropped 2 bases and J dropped 5; count of bases not matched to a gene: 9. This CDR3 contains 16 residues. Germline CDR1 is SGHVS and CDR2 is FQNEAQ. The CDR3 here is CASSLRREGLGETQYF. The DNA of the CDR3 is TGTGCCAGCAGCTTACGGCGGGAGGGCCTTGGGGAGACCCAGTACTTC.

This clonotype was recorded once. With a much larger clone just one base away, this may be a read error. The chain uses TRBV28 and TRBJ2-7, with TRBD1 matching 11 bases. V was clipped by 4 bases and J by 2 bases; unmatched bases: 4. Germline CDR1 reads MDHEN; CDR2 reads SYDVKM. The length of the CDR3 is 15 residues. CDR3 protein: CASSCPGQGAYEQYF. The CDR3 nucleotides read TGTGCCAGCAGTTGTCCGGGACAGGGGGCCTACGAGCAGTACTTC.

The sample holds many counts of this clonotype. The chain links TRBV7-7 to TRBJ2-1; the D is unclear. From germline, CDR1 is SSHAT and CDR2 FNYEAQ (reference sequence). This CDR3 is 13 amino acids long. Trimming stripped 1 base from V and 5 bases from J, with 6 bases between. CDR3 residues: CASSLDIHNEQFF. In nucleotides, the CDR3 is TGTGCCAGCAGCTTAGACATCCACAATGAGCAGTTCTTC.

In its sample, this clonotype was seen many times. The gene calls are TRBV3-1 and TRBJ2-1; possibly TRBD1 or TRBD2 for D (6 bases each). The CDR3 contains 15 residues. Trimming removed 2 bases at V and 7 bases at J, with 15 bases between. Germline CDR1 reads LGHDT; CDR2 reads YNNKEL (reference sequence). For the CDR3, the DNA is TGTGCCAGCAGCCAAATGGGGGGACAACAAAATGAGCAGTTCTTC. This encodes CASSQMGGQQNEQFF.

This clonotype was counted once. The chain carries TRBV20-1 and TRBJ2-5; D not certain. This CDR3 has 14 amino acids. Trimming removed 5 bases from V and 3 bases from J, with 16 bases in between. Per the germline V gene, CDR1 is DFQATT and CDR2 is SNEGSKA (reference sequence). For the CDR3, the DNA is TGCAGTGCTCGTTCAGGATCTCCGAAAGAGACCCAGTACTTC. Translating it yields CSARSGSPKETQYF.

This clonotype appeared a few times. An end of the junction differs from the germline gene, which may be a read error. The genes are TRBV7-8 and TRBJ2-1, with TRBD2 identical over 12 bases. Germline loops: CDR1 SGHVS, CDR2 FQNEAQ. The CDR3 totals 15 residues. CDR3 protein: CASSLAGGTYNEQFF. The CDR3 nucleotides are TGTGCCAGCAGCCTAGCGGGAGGGACCTACAATGAGCAGTTCTTC.

DNA for the CDR3: TGTGCCAGCAGCCAAGAGGGCTCCGGGGGATTCTTC. Translated, it gives CASSQEGSGGFF. The chain combines TRBV14 with TRBJ2-1; a possible D gene is TRBD2 (6 bases). The CDR3 covers 12 residues. Germline CDR1 and CDR2: SGHDN and FVKESK. V lost 0 bases and J lost 16, with 13 bases in between.

This clonotype has just a few counts. V is TRBV7-3 and J is TRBJ2-1; D possibly matches TRBD1 or TRBD2 (5 bases each). V lost 2 bases, J lost 8 bases, and 10 bases lay in between. The CDR3 covers 13 residues. Looked up from germline, CDR1 is SGHTA and CDR2 is FQGTGA. CDR3 in DNA: TGTGCCAGCAGCTTACACGGGGCGTATGAGCAGTTCTTC. Its protein is CASSLHGAYEQFF.

The J gene is TRBJ1-5, the V gene TRBV15, with D possibly TRBD1 on 6 matching bases. The V end was cut by 1 base, the J end by 6 bases, with 10 bases between. Germline CDR1 and CDR2: LNHNV and YYDKDF (reference sequence). CDR3 length: 14 amino acids. The CDR3 here is CATSRGGALQPQHF. CDR3 sequence (DNA): TGTGCCACCAGCAGAGGGGGGGCGCTTCAGCCCCAGCATTTT.

This chain connects TRBV20-1 to TRBJ2-7, with TRBD2 matching 10 bases. The length of the CDR3 is 15 residues. Germline V gene data show CDR1 as DFQATT and CDR2 as SNEGSKA (reference sequence). The V and J ends lost 5 bases and 5 bases, in that order; junction bases with no gene match: 12. The CDR3 sequence: CSAFESGRAKHEQYF. Here the CDR3 DNA reads TGCAGTGCTTTTGAAAGCGGGAGGGCTAAGCACGAGCAGTACTTC.

The chain carries TRBV9 and TRBJ1-1; D remains unclear. V gave up 4 bases and J gave up 4 bases, with 20 bases separating them. This CDR3 spans 16 amino acids. CDR1 is SGDLS and CDR2 is YYNGEE in the germline V gene. CDR3 DNA sequence: TGTGCCAGCAGCCCCCGGAAACCCGGGCCCCTCACTGAAGCTTTCTTT. This translates into CASSPRKPGPLTEAFF.

This clonotype was counted ten times or more. The gene calls are TRBV7-9 and TRBJ2-2; D may correspond to TRBD1 or TRBD2 (6 bases each). Germline V gene data show CDR1 as SEHNR and CDR2 as FQNEAQ (reference sequence). This CDR3 is built from 16 residues. V lost 6 bases, J lost 2 bases, and 16 bases lay in between. The CDR3 spells CASRARGDPNTGELFF. Here the CDR3 DNA reads TGTGCCAGCAGAGCTAGGGGGGATCCTAACACCGGGGAGCTGTTTTTT.

This clonotype was seen more than once but under ten times. The rearrangement joins TRBV7-9 to TRBJ2-1, with 8 bases fitting TRBD2. The CDR3 consists of 17 residues. V lost 5 bases to trimming and J lost 7 bases; unmatched junction nucleotides: 16. CDR1 and CDR2 from the germline V gene are SEHNR and FQNEAQ (reference sequence). The CDR3 DNA follows: TGTGCCAGCAGCACAGACGTCTTAGCGGGGTCCCTTAATGAGCAGTTCTTC. Translation: CASSTDVLAGSLNEQFF. The full variable domain, rest sourced from reference TRBV7-9 and TRBJ2-1, is DTGVSQNPRHKITKRGQNVTFRCDPISEHNRLYWYRQTLGQGPEFLTYFQNEAQLEKSRLLSDRFSAERPKGSFSTLEIQRTEQGDSAMYLCASSTDVLAGSLNEQFFGPGTRLTVL.